Each of the 7 T cell receptor beta chains below was sequenced from the same sample in a study of spatial heterogeneity in lung cancer. Study-level findings and limits: Tumoral mutation counts were tracked by counts of expanded intratumoral alpha and beta TCRs.

TCRdb redid the calling of the 5' RACE reads with MiXCR, one entry per CDR3 protein. The sample lists approximately 10,000 distinct CDR3 sequences, more than 4.5% occurring once. No antigens are known for them. Time point described: sample taken at primary tumor resection. Sequences were derived from lung tumor tissue, sampled at surgery. Source of these receptors: a male donor with early-stage non-small cell lung cancer.

This clonotype was counted ten times or more. This beta chain is an off-target read within a library intended for alpha chains, so its frequency means little. The chain couples TRBV4-1 to TRBJ2-5; tentatively, D is TRBD1 (6 bases). V lost 0 bases to trimming and J lost 4 bases, with 9 bases between them. This CDR3 spans 14 amino acids. In germline, CDR1 is MGHRA, CDR2 YSYEKL. As DNA, the CDR3 is TGCGCCAGCAGCCAAGATACAGGGAGAGAGACCCAGTACTTC. Translating it yields CASSQDTGRETQYF.

This clonotype was seen ten or more times. In a library made to pick up alpha chains, this beta chain is a stray read with a size that means little. The rearrangement links TRBV2 to TRBJ2-1, with a weak D call TRBD1 (6 bases). V lost 6 bases, J lost 10 bases, and 16 bases lay in between. Germline-derived CDR1 and CDR2 are SNHLY and FYNNEI. This CDR3 has 13 amino acids. CDR3 protein: CASRGQTRGEQFF. The CDR3 DNA sequence: TGTGCCAGCAGGGGTCAAACTAGGGGGGAGCAGTTCTTC.

This clonotype was seen a few times. This beta chain is a stray sequence in a library constructed for alpha chains; its clone size is not meaningful. The chain carries TRBV7-2 and TRBJ1-5; D is unclear. In germline, CDR1 is SGHTA, CDR2 FQGNSA. This CDR3 contains 13 residues. Trimming left V 1 base short and J 8 bases short, with 9 bases between. The CDR3 loop is CASSLVSTEPQHF. CDR3 DNA sequence: TGTGCCAGCAGCTTAGTGTCGACTGAGCCCCAGCATTTT. Together with reference TRBV7-2 and TRBJ1-5, the CDR3 gives the full variable domain: GAGVSQSPSNKVTEKGKDVELRCDPISGHTALYWYRQSLGQGLEFLIYFQGNSAPDKSGLPSDRFSAERTGGSVSTLTIQRTQQEDSAVYLCASSLVSTEPQHFGDGTRLSIL.

By frequency in the sample, this clonotype is medium-sized. The size of this beta chain means little, since it is a stray read in a library made for alpha chains. This chain connects TRBV5-1 to TRBJ1-1; no definite D call. This CDR3 spans 12 amino acids. Between the trimmed V and J ends, which lost 3 bases and 3 bases, there was a span of 6 bases. CDR1 is SGHRS, CDR2 YFSETQ, per germline. DNA for the CDR3: TGCGCCAGCAGCTCCCGGGACACTGAAGCTTTCTTT. Translation: CASSSRDTEAFF.

This clonotype was recorded at least ten times. As an off-target read in a library built for alpha chains, this beta chain has a frequency of little significance. The J gene is TRBJ1-3, the V gene TRBV14, with D maybe TRBD1 (6 bases). This CDR3 spans 17 amino acids. The germline V gene has CDR1 SGHDN and CDR2 FVKESK. Trimming removed 5 bases at V and 1 base at J, with 18 bases between. CDR3 region: CASSFQGWQTSGNTIYF. In nucleotides, the CDR3 is TGTGCCAGCAGCTTTCAGGGGTGGCAGACGTCTGGAAACACCATATATTTT.

In its sample, this clonotype was seen many times. As an off-target read in a library built for alpha chains, this beta chain has a frequency of little significance. The chain couples TRBV11-2 to TRBJ2-1; TRBD2 agrees at 9 bases. Germline values: CDR1 SGHAT, CDR2 FQNNGV. Trimming removed 3 bases from V and 2 bases from J; junction bases left unmatched: 5. This CDR3 spans 16 amino acids. The DNA for the CDR3 is TGTGCCAGCAGCTTTAGATTAGCGGGGGCCTACAATGAGCAGTTCTTC. It specifies CASSFRLAGAYNEQFF.

With respect to this clonotype: This beta chain came through as a stray read in a library set up for alpha chains, and its size says little. This rearrangement joins TRBV18 to TRBJ2-6; 8 nucleotides agree with TRBD1. Germline trimming cut 3 bases from V and 3 bases from J; bases unmatched to any gene: 7. Looked up from germline, CDR1 is KGHSH and CDR2 is LQKENI. The CDR3 runs 17 residues. This CDR3 is CASSPGQGKVGANVLTF. CDR3 in DNA: TGTGCCAGCTCACCCGGACAGGGAAAGGTTGGGGCCAACGTCCTGACTTTC.